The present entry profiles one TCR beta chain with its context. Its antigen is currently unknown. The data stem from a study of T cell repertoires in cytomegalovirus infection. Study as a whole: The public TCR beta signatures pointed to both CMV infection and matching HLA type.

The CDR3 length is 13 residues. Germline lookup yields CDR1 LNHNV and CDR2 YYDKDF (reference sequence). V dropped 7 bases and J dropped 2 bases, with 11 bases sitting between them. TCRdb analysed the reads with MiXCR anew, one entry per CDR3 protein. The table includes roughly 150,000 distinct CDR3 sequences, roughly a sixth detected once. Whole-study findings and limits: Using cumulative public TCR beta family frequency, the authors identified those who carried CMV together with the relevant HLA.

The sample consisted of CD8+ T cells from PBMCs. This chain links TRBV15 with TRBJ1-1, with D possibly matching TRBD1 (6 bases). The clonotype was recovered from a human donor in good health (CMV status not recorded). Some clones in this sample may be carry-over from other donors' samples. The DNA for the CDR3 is TGTGCCACCAAACGGGACATTAACACTGAAGCTTTCTTT. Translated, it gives CATKRDINTEAFF.